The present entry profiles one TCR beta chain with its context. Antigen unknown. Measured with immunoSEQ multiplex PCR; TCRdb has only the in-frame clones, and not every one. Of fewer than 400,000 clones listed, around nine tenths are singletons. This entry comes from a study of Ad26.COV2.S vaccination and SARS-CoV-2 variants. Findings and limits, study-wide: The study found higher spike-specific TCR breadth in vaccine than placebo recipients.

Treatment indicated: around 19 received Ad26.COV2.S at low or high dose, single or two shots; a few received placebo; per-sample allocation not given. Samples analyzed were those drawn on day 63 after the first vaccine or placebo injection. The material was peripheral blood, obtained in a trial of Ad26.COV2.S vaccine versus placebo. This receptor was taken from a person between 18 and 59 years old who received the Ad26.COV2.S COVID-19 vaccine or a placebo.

CDR3 DNA sequence: TGTGCCAGCAGCCTACGACCGGGCGTAGCGGGGGGCCTCTCCTACAATGAGCAGTTCTTC. Protein sequence: CASSLRPGVAGGLSYNEQFF. This chain links TRBV2 with TRBJ2-1; 10 bases map to TRBD2. Germline V gene data show CDR1 as SNHLY and CDR2 as FYNNEI. The CDR3 totals 20 residues. The trim removed 6 bases at V and 0 bases at J, leaving 17 bases unmatched.